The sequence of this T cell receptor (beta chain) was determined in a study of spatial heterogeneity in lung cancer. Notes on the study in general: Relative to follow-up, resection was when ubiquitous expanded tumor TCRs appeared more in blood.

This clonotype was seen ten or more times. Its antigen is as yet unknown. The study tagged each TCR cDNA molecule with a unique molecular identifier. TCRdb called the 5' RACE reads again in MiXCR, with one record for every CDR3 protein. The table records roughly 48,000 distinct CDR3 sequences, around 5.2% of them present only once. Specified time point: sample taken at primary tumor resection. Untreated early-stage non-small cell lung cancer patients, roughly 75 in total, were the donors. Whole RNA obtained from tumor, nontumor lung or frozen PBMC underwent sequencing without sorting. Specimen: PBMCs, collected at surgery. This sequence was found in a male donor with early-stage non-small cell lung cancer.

The CDR3 DNA follows: TGTGCGTCTGGGCCCCTTCCCTACGAGCAGTACTTC. It translates to CASGPLPYEQYF. The chain is built from TRBV27 and TRBJ2-7; D is unclear. The CDR3 contains 12 residues. Germline V lookup: CDR1 MNHEY, CDR2 SMNVEV (reference sequence).